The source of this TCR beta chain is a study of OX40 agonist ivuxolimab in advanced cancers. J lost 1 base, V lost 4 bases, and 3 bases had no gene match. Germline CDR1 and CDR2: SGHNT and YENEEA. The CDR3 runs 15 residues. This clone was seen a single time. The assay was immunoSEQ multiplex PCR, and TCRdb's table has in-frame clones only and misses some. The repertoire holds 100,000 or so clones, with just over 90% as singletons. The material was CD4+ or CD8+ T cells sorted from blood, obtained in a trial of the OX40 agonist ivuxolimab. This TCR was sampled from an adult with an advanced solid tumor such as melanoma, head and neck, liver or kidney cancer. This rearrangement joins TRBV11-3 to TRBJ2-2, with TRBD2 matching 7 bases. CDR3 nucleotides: TGTGCCAGCAGCTATCTAGCGGAGAACACCGGGGAGCTGTTTTTT. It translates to CASSYLAENTGELFF.